A single sample is the source of the 14 T cell receptor beta chains below, sequenced in a study of shared clonotypes between healthy human individuals. This table comes from immunoSEQ multiplex PCR, and its TCRdb copy is limited to in-frame clones, with some not included. The repertoire includes about 2 million clones, roughly 94% of them detected once, and under 0.15% sits in the top ten. Sequencing input: naive CD4+ T cells sorted from blood. Subset indicated: CD45RA+ positively selected. Source of these receptors: a man aged 18 to 30 in good health.

This chain joins TRBV6-5 and TRBJ2-7; 11 bases map to TRBD2. Germline values: CDR1 MNHEY, CDR2 SVGAGI. Trimming at V came to 5 bases and at J to 7 bases, leaving 10 bases not matched to a gene. This CDR3 has 15 amino acids. The CDR3 sequence is CASSLLAGVSSEQYF. In DNA form, the CDR3 reads TGTGCCAGCAGTCTACTAGCGGGGGTCTCGAGTGAGCAGTACTTC.

The V gene is TRBV28, the J gene TRBJ2-7; 10 nucleotides align to TRBD1. The CDR3 spans 15 residues. V lost 5 bases to trimming and J lost 5 bases; unmatched junction nucleotides: 9. Germline CDR1 MDHEN, CDR2 SYDVKM. The CDR3: CASSPDRGRYNEQYF. For the CDR3, the DNA is TGTGCCAGCAGTCCTGACAGGGGGCGATACAACGAGCAGTACTTC.

As concerns this clone: This CDR3 is also generated by other DNA sequences in the sample. This sequence joins TRBV9 and TRBJ2-3; no definite D call. V lost 0 bases and J lost 6, with 2 bases in between. In germline, CDR1 is SGDLS, CDR2 YYNGEE. This CDR3 is built from 11 residues. In DNA form, the CDR3 reads TGTGCCAGCAGCGTAGGTGATACGCAGTATTTT. Protein: CASSVGDTQYF.

The chain uses TRBV5-4 and TRBJ2-3; D may be TRBD2 (6 bases). From germline, CDR1 is SGHNT and CDR2 YYREEE (reference sequence). V was trimmed by 3 bases and J by 5 bases, leaving 16 bases between them. The CDR3 loop spans 15 amino acids. The CDR3 reads CASSSEGPIGDTQYF. The CDR3, as DNA: TGTGCCAGCAGCTCGGAGGGGCCGATTGGAGATACGCAGTATTTT. The complete variable domain, with remaining parts taken from reference TRBV5-4 and TRBJ2-3, reads ETGVTQSPTHLIKTRGQQVTLRCSSQSGHNTVSWYQQALGQGPQFIFQYYREEENGRGNFPPRFSGLQFPNYSSELNVNALELDDSALYLCASSSEGPIGDTQYFGPGTRLTVL.

The chain employs TRBV2 and TRBJ2-7; D tentatively reads TRBD1 or TRBD2 (8 bases each). V was clipped by 7 bases and J by 1 base, with 14 bases between them. The CDR3 runs to 14 residues. Per germline, CDR1 SNHLY and CDR2 FYNNEI. CDR3 protein: CASNSGTGSYEQYF. The CDR3, as DNA: TGTGCCAGCAATAGCGGGACAGGTTCCTACGAGCAGTACTTC.

A remark on this clone: Other DNA sequences in this sample translate to the same CDR3. J is TRBJ2-3 and V is TRBV7-9; either TRBD1 or TRBD2 may supply D (6 bases each). CDR3 length: 14 residues. V lost 1 base, J lost 3 bases, and 8 bases lay in between. CDR1 is SEHNR, CDR2 FQNEAQ, per germline (reference sequence). CDR3 sequence: CASSLVGGTDTQYF. CDR3 coding DNA: TGTGCCAGCAGCTTAGTAGGGGGGACAGATACGCAGTATTTT.

The chain is built from TRBV5-6 and TRBJ1-6; tentatively, D is TRBD1 (5 bases). The CDR3 runs to 14 residues. In germline, CDR1 is SGHDT, CDR2 YYEEEE. V was clipped by 4 bases and J by 7 bases, with 12 bases between them. CDR3 sequence reads: CASSGDSGNSPLHF. The CDR3, as DNA: TGTGCCAGCAGCGGTGACAGTGGGAATTCACCCCTCCACTTT.

The chain employs TRBV19 and TRBJ2-7, with D tentatively TRBD2 (7 bases). The CDR3 contains 16 residues. Trimming removed 1 base from V and 2 bases from J, with 15 bases in between. Germline values: CDR1 LNHDA, CDR2 SQIVND (reference sequence). As DNA, the CDR3 is TGTGCCAGTAGTATAGCCCTTAACGGGGGGCCCTACGAGCAGTACTTC. Its protein is CASSIALNGGPYEQYF.

The chain joins TRBV19 to TRBJ1-2; no reliable D call. CDR3 size: 14 residues. Between the trimmed V and J ends, which lost 5 bases and 2 bases, there was a span of 12 bases. Germline-derived CDR1 and CDR2 are LNHDA and SQIVND (reference sequence). The CDR3 spells CASSGVGLNYGYTF. In nucleotides, the CDR3 is TGTGCCAGTAGTGGGGTCGGACTGAACTATGGCTACACCTTC. The full variable domain, in which reference TRBV19 and TRBJ1-2 provide the parts outside the CDR3, is DGGITQSPKYLFRKEGQNVTLSCEQNLNHDAMYWYRQDPGQGLRLIYYSQIVNDFQKGDIAEGYSVSREKKESFPLTVTSAQKNPTAFYLCASSGVGLNYGYTFGSGTRLTVV.

This clone was seen just once. Other DNA sequences in the same sample also yield this CDR3. The V call is TRBV6-5, the J call TRBJ1-2; D might be TRBD1 (6 bases). V lost 6 bases, J lost 8 bases, and 13 bases lay in between. The CDR3 sequence is 12 residues long. Germline V CDR1 and CDR2: MNHEY, SVGAGI. CDR3 nucleotides: TGTGCCAGCAGCCTAACAGGGTACGGCTACACCTTC. Translation gives CASSLTGYGYTF.

This chain connects TRBV27 to TRBJ1-5, with 9 bases aligning to TRBD1. Germline CDR1 reads MNHEY; CDR2 reads SMNVEV (reference sequence). Trimming at V came to 5 bases and at J to 6 bases, leaving 8 bases not matched to a gene. This CDR3 is 15 amino acids long. The CDR3 sequence: CASSPRDRDLQPQHF. The CDR3 DNA reads as TGTGCCAGCAGTCCCCGGGACAGGGATCTTCAGCCCCAGCATTTT.

This sequence joins TRBV10-3 and TRBJ1-4, with TRBD1 matching over 9 bases. Trimming cost V 11 bases and J 7 bases; bases outside gene matches: 8. This CDR3 is 13 amino acids long. Germline V CDR1 and CDR2: ENHRY, SYGVKD. The CDR3 protein is CAARTGVTEKLFF. CDR3 nucleotides: TGTGCCGCCAGGACAGGGGTGACTGAAAAACTGTTTTTT.

Comment on this clone: Other DNA sequences in this sample translate to the same CDR3. The J gene is TRBJ2-5, the V gene TRBV6-5; 8 nucleotides align to TRBD1. This CDR3 is built from 14 residues. V lost 0 bases and J lost 5; bases outside the gene matches: 2. Germline assignment: CDR1 MNHEY and CDR2 SVGAGI. The CDR3 DNA sequence: TGTGCCAGCAGTTACTCGACAGGGGTGGAGACCCAGTACTTC. Translating it yields CASSYSTGVETQYF.

Remarks on this clone: This may stem from a read error, because a much larger clone lies one nucleotide away. The same CDR3 also results from other DNA sequences found in this sample. This chain joins TRBV5-1 and TRBJ2-7; D may be TRBD1 (6 bases). The CDR3 length is 13 residues. Germline V lookup: CDR1 SGHRS, CDR2 YFSETQ. V was shortened by 1 base and J by 1 base, with 6 bases between the two germline ends. CDR3 region: CASSLTGSYEQYF. The CDR3 DNA reads as TGCGCCAGCAGCTTGACAGGGTCCTACGAGCAGTACTTC. The full variable domain, its missing parts supplied by reference TRBV5-1 and TRBJ2-7, is KAGVTQTPRYLIKTRGQQVTLSCSPISGHRSVSWYQQTPGQGLQFLFEYFSETQRNKGNFPGRFSGRQFSNSRSEMNVSTLELGDSALYLCASSLTGSYEQYFGPGTRLTVT.